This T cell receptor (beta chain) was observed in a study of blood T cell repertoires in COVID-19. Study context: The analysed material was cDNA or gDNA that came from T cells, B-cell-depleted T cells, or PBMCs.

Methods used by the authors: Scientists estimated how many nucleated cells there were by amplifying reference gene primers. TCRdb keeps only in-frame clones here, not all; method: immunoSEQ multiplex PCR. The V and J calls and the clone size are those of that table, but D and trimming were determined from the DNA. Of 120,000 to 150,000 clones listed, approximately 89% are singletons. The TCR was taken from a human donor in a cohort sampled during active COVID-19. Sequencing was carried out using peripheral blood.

CDR3 in DNA: TGTGCCAGCAGACCGACTAGCGGGGGATACAATGAGCAGTTCTTC. Translation gives CASRPTSGGYNEQFF. This sequence joins TRBV5-4 and TRBJ2-1; 12 nucleotides line up with TRBD2. CDR1 is SGHNT, CDR2 YYREEE, per germline (reference sequence). This CDR3 has 15 residues. The V gene end was trimmed by 5 bases and the J gene end by 4 bases; junction bases not matched to a gene: 4.